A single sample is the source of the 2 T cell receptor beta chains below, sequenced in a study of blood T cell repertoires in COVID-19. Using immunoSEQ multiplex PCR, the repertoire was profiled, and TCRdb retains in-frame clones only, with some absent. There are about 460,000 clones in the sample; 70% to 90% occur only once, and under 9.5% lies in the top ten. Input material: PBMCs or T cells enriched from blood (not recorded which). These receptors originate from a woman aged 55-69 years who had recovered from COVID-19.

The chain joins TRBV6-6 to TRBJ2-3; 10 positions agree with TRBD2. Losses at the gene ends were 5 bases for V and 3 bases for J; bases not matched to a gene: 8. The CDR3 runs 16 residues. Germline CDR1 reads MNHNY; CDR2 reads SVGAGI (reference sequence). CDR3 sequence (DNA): TGTGCCAGCAGTCGAAAACTAGCGGGGAAAACAGATACGCAGTATTTT. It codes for CASSRKLAGKTDTQYF.

This chain's CDR3 is CASTLGRGNTEAFF. Written as DNA, the CDR3 is TGCGCCAGCACCCTTGGAAGGGGGAACACTGAAGCTTTCTTT. V usage is TRBV5-1 and J usage is TRBJ1-1; the D gene is possibly TRBD1 (5 bases). V lost 6 bases to trimming and J lost 1 base, with 13 bases between them. The CDR3 is 14 amino acids. Germline CDR1 reads SGHRS; CDR2 reads YFSETQ.